This T cell receptor beta chain was sequenced during a study of glioma-infiltrating T cells after dendritic cell vaccination (dated by TCRdb to the mid-2010s). Study-wide context: A cohort of roughly 15 glioblastoma patients from Phase I and II dendritic cell vaccination trials was included, of whom 9 were newly diagnosed and 6 had recurrent disease. Patients received autologous tumor lysate-pulsed dendritic cell vaccination between about 2003 and 2012. To make the vaccine, monocyte-derived dendritic cells were cultured for approximately 7 days with IL-4 and GM-CSF and then pulsed overnight with autologous tumor lysate. Patients received three intradermal dendritic cell vaccine injections at biweekly intervals in the arm below the axilla. In glioblastoma patients vaccinated with dendritic cells, deep sequencing of TCR beta CDR3 regions served to measure tumor-infiltrating lymphocyte content and to compare repertoires between tumor and blood. Survival after dendritic cell vaccination was correlated with TCR sequencing metrics, such as TIL content and the overlap between tumor and blood repertoires.

Results and caveats for the whole study, not just this receptor: Longer time to progression and overall survival after dendritic cell vaccination were predicted by higher estimated pretreatment TIL content. The cohort was small and heterogeneous, few patients had complete blood and tumor sets, and even fewer had initial-recurrent tumor pairs. The three-group TCR overlap response model was characterized as speculative, and prospective validation of the model was stated to be required. TCR clonality showed no direct relationship with survival, which suggests that a diverse polyclonal response may matter.

Worth noting for this clone: The clone's antigen remains unknown. Base-call qualities are not available, and no considerably larger clone is one nucleotide away.

This specimen's time point label, interpreted: after dendritic cell vaccination, including at tumor progression/relapse. To be selected, patients needed enough residual fresh-frozen tumor tissue and more than two years of available survival data. Molecular status otherwise varied across the glioblastoma patients, but none of them carried an isocitrate dehydrogenase mutation. PBMC were collected before vaccination, two weeks after the third vaccination, and at tumor progression when it occurred. The Qiagen DNeasy Blood extraction Kit was used for extraction of genomic DNA. The CDR3 starts with the cysteine, ends with the phenylalanine, and has 13 residues. Only CDR3 DNA is held: 39 bases, read in frame from base 1. V is shortened by 2 bases, J by 2 bases, and the region joining them spans 6 bases. According to the germline V gene (reference sequence), CDR1 reads MNHEY and CDR2 reads SMNVEV. TCRB CDR3 regions were amplified from roughly 1.8 ug genomic DNA, or all available DNA if less, using the immunoSEQ assay. Multiplex PCR used 60 forward primers for TCR V beta segments and 13 reverse primers for J beta segments. Synthetic control templates were spiked into each sample at limiting dilution to estimate reads per starting template. Reads of 87 bp were generated by sequencing on the Illumina HiSeq System. Regarding the original processing steps: To remove PCR and sequencing errors, closely related sequences were merged with a nearest neighbor algorithm. TCR overlap was defined as the percentage of unique tumor TCR beta sequences that were also found in the peripheral blood of the same patient. In its TCRdb copy, this immuneACCESS table keeps in-frame sequences only and misses some clones. Where compared with another copy, unresolved V genes explain less than half of these, and the others have no known cause. D and trimming come from the DNA, and the V and J calls and clone size come from that table. For this sample there are around 78,000 clones; 80% to 90% appear just once. Clones ranked in the top ten supply 2% to 2.5% of the sample.

The sequence was obtained from a human donor with glioblastoma. The chain uses TRBV27 and TRBJ1-2, and perhaps TRBD1 as D gene, on 6 matching bases. Source: blood, taken after dendritic cell vaccination. The CDR3 protein is CASSLGQNYGYTF. Here is the DNA: TGTGCCAGCAGTTTAGGACAGAACTATGGCTACACCTTC.